One T cell receptor (beta chain) is described in this entry. From germline, CDR1 is KGHDR and CDR2 SFDVKD. V shed 3 bases, J shed 2 bases, and the junction held 1 base outside the gene matches. The CDR3 spans 14 residues. As originally analysed: Counts of nucleated cells, estimated from reference gene primer amplification, were obtained. Profiling relied on immunoSEQ multiplex PCR, and the TCRdb table lists in-frame clones only, not all of them. V and J calls and clone size are copied from that table; D and trimming were computed from the DNA. The sample lists more than 90,000 clones; approximately 85% were seen once. The data derive from a study of blood T cell repertoires in COVID-19. Study context: Whether acute or convalescent, the COVID-19 samples came from the United States, Italy and Spain. T cells, B-cell-depleted T cells, or PBMCs provided the cDNA or gDNA that served as material.

The rearrangement links TRBV24-1 to TRBJ2-7, with TRBD1 matching 9 bases. Material: peripheral blood. This TCR came from a human donor in a cohort sampled during active COVID-19. CDR3 nucleotide sequence: TGTGCCACCAGTGATCACAGGGGGCCCTACGAGCAGTACTTC. It is translated as CATSDHRGPYEQYF.